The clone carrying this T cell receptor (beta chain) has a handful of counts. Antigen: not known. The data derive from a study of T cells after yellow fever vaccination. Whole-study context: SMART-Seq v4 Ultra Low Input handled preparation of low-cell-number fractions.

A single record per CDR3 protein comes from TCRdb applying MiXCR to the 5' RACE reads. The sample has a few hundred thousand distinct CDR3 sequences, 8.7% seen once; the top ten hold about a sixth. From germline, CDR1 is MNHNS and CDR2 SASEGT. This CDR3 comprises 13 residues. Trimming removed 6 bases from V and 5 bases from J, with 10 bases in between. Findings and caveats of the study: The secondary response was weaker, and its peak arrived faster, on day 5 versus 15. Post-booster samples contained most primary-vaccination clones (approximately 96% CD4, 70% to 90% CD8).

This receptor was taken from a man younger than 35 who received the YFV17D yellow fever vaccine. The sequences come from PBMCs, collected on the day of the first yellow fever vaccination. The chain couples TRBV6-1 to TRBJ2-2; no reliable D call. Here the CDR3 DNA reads TGTGCCAGCAGGTCAGCTATGACCGGGGAGCTGTTTTTT. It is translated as CASRSAMTGELFF.